The rows below give T cell receptor beta chains drawn from one sample of a study of T cell responses to AZD1222 COVID-19 vaccine. Method: immunoSEQ multiplex PCR; TCRdb's copy keeps in-frame clones and lacks some. The sample consists of roughly 100,000 clones, over 80% of them appearing once. The specimen comprised peripheral blood, sampled on day 0 of AZD1222 vaccination. The receptors were gathered from an adult in good health. The CDR3 runs from the conserved cysteine through the conserved F or W. A D gene is named only where the DNA matches it firmly. Clone size is given for some rows only: seen once, a few or many times, or a class if the clone is expanded.

DNA: TGCGCCAGTACAGGAGAACAAGAGACCCAGTACTTC
CDR3: CASTGEQETQYF
D: NA
size: once
V: TRBV5-1
J: TRBJ2-5

DNA: TGTGCCAGTTCTCAGGCCGCTCAAACCTACAATGAGCAGTTCTTC
CDR3: CASSQAAQTYNEQFF
D: NA
size: once
V: TRBV19
J: TRBJ2-1

DNA: TGTGCCAGCAGCACCGGGGGTGACAGGCAAGAGACCCAGTACTTC
CDR3: CASSTGGDRQETQYF
D: NA
size: NA
V: TRBV21-1
J: TRBJ2-5

DNA: TGTGCCAGCAGGCCGGAAGGGCGGAACACTGAAGCTTTCTTT
CDR3: CASRPEGRNTEAFF
D: NA
size: NA
V: TRBV28
J: TRBJ1-1

DNA: TGCGCCAGCAGCCAAGATAGCGTGGGCACTGAAGCTTTCTTT
CDR3: CASSQDSVGTEAFF
D: NA
size: NA
V: TRBV4-3
J: TRBJ1-1

DNA: TGTGCCAGTCATCCGGGAACGAACACTGAAGCTTTCTTT
CDR3: CASHPGTNTEAFF
D: NA
size: NA
V: TRBV19
J: TRBJ1-1

DNA: TGTGCCAGCAGCCCTCAGCGTCTAGTCTCAGTCCACGAGCAGTACTTC
CDR3: CASSPQRLVSVHEQYF
D: NA
size: NA
V: TRBV4-2
J: TRBJ2-7

DNA: TGTGCCAGCAGCCTCAAATATGGCTACACCTTC
CDR3: CASSLKYGYTF
D: NA
size: NA
V: TRBV12-3/TRBV12-4
J: TRBJ1-2

DNA: TGTGCCACCAGCAGAGATCGGGGGGAGGGCAAAAACATTCAGTACTTC
CDR3: CATSRDRGEGKNIQYF
D: TRBD2
size: once
V: TRBV15
J: TRBJ2-4

DNA: TGTGCCATCAGCCCTGGGAGCGGGAGCTTTGCAGATACGCAGTATTTT
CDR3: CAISPGSGSFADTQYF
D: TRBD2
size: NA
V: TRBV10-3
J: TRBJ2-3

DNA: TGTGCCAGCAGCGCATACTTCGGTAGCTCCTACAATGAGCAGTTCTTC
CDR3: CASSAYFGSSYNEQFF
D: NA
size: NA
V: TRBV27
J: TRBJ2-1

DNA: TGCAGTGCTAGTGACAGGCCCCGCTACGAGCAGTACTTC
CDR3: CSASDRPRYEQYF
D: NA
size: NA
V: TRBV20-1
J: TRBJ2-7

DNA: TGTGCCAGCAGCGTTTTAGATACGCAGTATTTT
CDR3: CASSVLDTQYF
D: NA
size: NA
V: TRBV9
J: TRBJ2-3

DNA: TGTGCCTGGAGGGGGACAGGGCTCTCCTATAATTCACCCCTCCACTTT
CDR3: CAWRGTGLSYNSPLHF
D: TRBD1
size: NA
V: TRBV30
J: TRBJ1-6

DNA: TGTGCCAGCAGCGCCGGCTGGGGGGCAGGAAACACCATATATTTT
CDR3: CASSAGWGAGNTIYF
D: NA
size: NA
V: TRBV9
J: TRBJ1-3

DNA: TGCGCCAGCAGCTTGGAAAACCTACACCGGGATGAGCAGTTCTTC
CDR3: CASSLENLHRDEQFF
D: NA
size: NA
V: TRBV5-1
J: TRBJ2-1

DNA: TGCGCCAGCAGCTTGGTTACGGGTTCTAATGAGCAGTTCTTC
CDR3: CASSLVTGSNEQFF
D: NA
size: once
V: TRBV5-1
J: TRBJ2-1

DNA: TGTGCCAGCAGCAGAATATATAATTCACCCCTCCACTTT
CDR3: CASSRIYNSPLHF
D: NA
size: NA
V: TRBV5-8
J: TRBJ1-6

DNA: TGTGCCAGTAGTCCTCAGTCTAGCGGGAGTTACGAGCAGTACTTC
CDR3: CASSPQSSGSYEQYF
D: TRBD2
size: NA
V: TRBV19
J: TRBJ2-7

DNA: TGCGCCAGCAGCTTGGATGACTTTACAGATACGCAGTATTTT
CDR3: CASSLDDFTDTQYF
D: NA
size: NA
V: TRBV5-1
J: TRBJ2-3

DNA: TGTGCCAGCAGTTACAGGGCTGAAGCTTTCTTT
CDR3: CASSYRAEAFF
D: NA
size: NA
V: TRBV28
J: TRBJ1-1

DNA: TGTGCCAGCAGCGAATCCCTAGCGGGGGGTTACAACGAGCAGTACTTC
CDR3: CASSESLAGGYNEQYF
D: TRBD2
size: NA
V: TRBV6-2/TRBV6-3
J: TRBJ2-7

DNA: TGTGCCAGCAGCTTAGCTGTCGAGGGAGGTGAGCAGTACTTC
CDR3: CASSLAVEGGEQYF
D: NA
size: NA
V: TRBV11-2
J: TRBJ2-7

DNA: TGTGCCAGTATCTGGGACAGGGGGACCGGGGAGCTGTTTTTT
CDR3: CASIWDRGTGELFF
D: TRBD1
size: NA
V: TRBV19
J: TRBJ2-2

DNA: TGTGCCAGCAGTCGGGACAGTAGCTTCTATGGCTACACCTTC
CDR3: CASSRDSSFYGYTF
D: TRBD1
size: NA
V: TRBV6-2/TRBV6-3
J: TRBJ1-2

DNA: TGCGCCAGCAGCCCCATAGGGACTAGCGGGAGCACAGATACGCAGTATTTT
CDR3: CASSPIGTSGSTDTQYF
D: TRBD2
size: NA
V: TRBV4-3
J: TRBJ2-3

DNA: TGTGCCAGTACCCTCAGGGACAGGGGACGGAATCAGCCCCAGCATTTT
CDR3: CASTLRDRGRNQPQHF
D: TRBD1
size: NA
V: TRBV19
J: TRBJ1-5

DNA: TGTGCCAGCAGCCCTCAGGGGGCCGAAGATGGCTACACCTTC
CDR3: CASSPQGAEDGYTF
D: TRBD1
size: NA
V: TRBV5-5
J: TRBJ1-2

DNA: TGTGCCAGCAGGGCTAGCGGACCGTCTGGTAATCTAGCCAAAAACATTCAGTACTTC
CDR3: CASRASGPSGNLAKNIQYF
D: TRBD2
size: NA
V: TRBV28
J: TRBJ2-4

DNA: TGCGCCAGCAGCCCAGGCATGGGGACTGTGGGAGAGCAGTACTTC
CDR3: CASSPGMGTVGEQYF
D: NA
size: few
V: TRBV4-3
J: TRBJ2-7

DNA: TGTGCCAGCTCAACTCAGGGGGACTATGGCTACACCTTC
CDR3: CASSTQGDYGYTF
D: TRBD1
size: NA
V: TRBV18
J: TRBJ1-2

DNA: TGTGCCAGCAGCTTAAACCCGTTGCGACTAAGGAATGAGCAGTTCTTC
CDR3: CASSLNPLRLRNEQFF
D: NA
size: NA
V: TRBV5-6
J: TRBJ2-1

DNA: TGTGCCAGCAGTCCCGTCAGGTACAATGAGCAGTTCTTC
CDR3: CASSPVRYNEQFF
D: NA
size: NA
V: TRBV28
J: TRBJ2-1

DNA: TGTGCCAGCGCTAGGGGAGTTTCACCCCTCCACTTT
CDR3: CASARGVSPLHF
D: NA
size: NA
V: TRBV3-1/TRBV3-2
J: TRBJ1-6

DNA: TGTGCCAGCAGTTCATTTACTTACAGGGGCAGGAACTATGGCTACACCTTC
CDR3: CASSSFTYRGRNYGYTF
D: TRBD1
size: NA
V: TRBV6-2/TRBV6-3
J: TRBJ1-2

DNA: TGTGCCAGCAGCTTGCCCTCTGGGGCCAACGTCCTGACTTTC
CDR3: CASSLPSGANVLTF
D: NA
size: NA
V: TRBV7-2
J: TRBJ2-6

DNA: TGTGCCAGCAGTTACTACCCGGGACAGGGATCCTCACCCCTCCACTTT
CDR3: CASSYYPGQGSSPLHF
D: TRBD1
size: NA
V: TRBV6-5
J: TRBJ1-6

DNA: TGTGCCAGTAGTAGAGGACAAGGGGCCCTCCTCGAGCAGTACTTC
CDR3: CASSRGQGALLEQYF
D: NA
size: NA
V: TRBV19
J: TRBJ2-7

DNA: TGTGCCAGTAGTATCGGGGGTCACAAAAATGGCTACACCTTC
CDR3: CASSIGGHKNGYTF
D: NA
size: NA
V: TRBV19
J: TRBJ1-2

DNA: TGTGCCAGTACCCGGGACCTCCTACTCTATGGCTACACCTTC
CDR3: CASTRDLLLYGYTF
D: NA
size: NA
V: TRBV5-4
J: TRBJ1-2

DNA: TGCGCCAGCAGTGCATCCCTTGACAGAGACCAGTTCTTC
CDR3: CASSASLDRDQFF
D: NA
size: NA
V: TRBV5-1
J: TRBJ2-1

DNA: TGCAGCGTTGGTGACGGGAATCAGCCCCAGCATTTT
CDR3: CSVGDGNQPQHF
D: NA
size: NA
V: TRBV29-1
J: TRBJ1-5

DNA: TGTGCCAGCAGTAACTACAATGAGCAGTTCTTC
CDR3: CASSNYNEQFF
D: NA
size: NA
V: TRBV6-5
J: TRBJ2-1

DNA: TGCGCCAGCAGCTTGGAGGCAGGGAGAGGATATAATTCACCCCTCCACTTT
CDR3: CASSLEAGRGYNSPLHF
D: NA
size: NA
V: TRBV5-1
J: TRBJ1-6

DNA: TGTGCCAGCAGCTTCCGGGACCCAATCCGGAACACTGAAGCTTTCTTT
CDR3: CASSFRDPIRNTEAFF
D: NA
size: NA
V: TRBV7-2
J: TRBJ1-1